This TCR beta chain was identified in a study of shared clonotypes between healthy human individuals (TCRdb year 2020). Study-wide context: Three men and a couple of women, aged 18 to 49 years, made up the cohort. For each donor, CD4 naive and CD4 memory were each given three plates, CD8 naive was given two plates, and CD8 memory was given one plate. To estimate repertoire size and how much clonotype sharing occurs between individuals, the study deeply sequenced the blood TCR repertoires of a handful of healthy adults. To increase sequencing depth and limit assay-specific biases, different laboratories used diverse techniques to prepare libraries and sequence TCR repertoires. Per donor, leukapheresis produced somewhere between about 0.94 and 8.9 billion PBMCs. General study outcomes and caveats: Pairwise subsampling led to the expectation that sequencing depth would affect the degree of clonotype sharing among donors. Higher generation probabilities were observed for clonotypes shared by all four sorted-subset donors than for non-shared clonotypes. When a few donors were compared, the shared fraction of clonotypes was about 5% for naive CD4, around 4% for naive CD8, 2.3% for memory CD4, and 0.3% to 0.5% for memory CD8. Estimated clonotype richness was generally larger for naive than for memory subsets. Even with the large sequencing depth, rarefaction of the sorted-subset datasets indicated that sequencing was incomplete. Because the study included only a small number of donors, the genetic and exposure-history diversity represented was limited. Only blood was sampled, and tissue TCR repertoires likely differ from those in blood.

CD8 naive samples consisted of CD45RO-negative cells that were positively selected for CCR7, yielding a CD45RA+CCR7+ population without TemRA cells. The donors were healthy, HIV-negative adults with no recently reported acute infections or vaccinations. Every donor was a Caucasian adult residing in Nashville, Tennessee, USA. After blood collection by leukapheresis, PBMCs were isolated using Ficoll-Histopaque density gradient centrifugation and then cryopreserved in the vapor phase of liquid nitrogen. Analytical flow cytometry was used to check the purity and quantity of every magnetically sorted T cell population. Each sorted fraction had its genomic DNA isolated and then quantified by UV absorbance on a Nanodrop 2000c. Here V drops 0 bases and J drops 3 bases, and the junction holds 4 bases not matched to any gene. For CDR1 and CDR2, the germline V gene (reference sequence) lists MNHEY and SMNVEV. The CDR3 numbers 16 residues from cysteine through phenylalanine. Only the CDR3 part of the read is kept: 48 bases, read in frame from the first base.

Using the deep immunoSEQ assay, multiplex PCR amplified TCR CDR3 regions from genomic DNA. For each cell subset, the extracted genomic DNA was distributed evenly across all wells of several immunoSEQ 96-well plates, and each plate served as one replicate. For sorted subsets, 200 to 250 ng of genomic DNA, equivalent to around 30,000 T cell genomes, went into each replicate PCR. Purified libraries were quantified with a Qubit 3.0 fluorometer, sized on a Bioanalyzer 2100, and re-quantified with the KAPA Library Quantification kit. Every immunoSEQ 96-well plate was sequenced on a dedicated single-read 150-cycle Illumina NextSeq 550 flow cell. The authors' pipeline ran thus. Because only junctional sequences without quality scores were contained in the immunoSEQ output, filtering matching that applied to full-length reads could not be performed. Sequences were annotated with PyIR, a Python wrapper for IgBLAST v1.9, and V/J genes and CDR3 were assigned using IMGT germline references. Reads were filtered out if the reads had weak V/J assignments (E-value above 1e-6), no CDR3, stop codons, out-of-frame junctions, or ambiguous translated residues. V3J clonotypes were defined as sequences sharing an identical inferred V gene, J gene, and CDR3 amino acid sequence. Percentage overlap between repertoires was calculated by dividing the number of shared unique clonotypes by the size of the smaller repertoire. RTK rarefaction, the Chao1 estimator, and Recon v2.1 estimates of unobserved clonotypes were used to assess repertoire richness. Generation probabilities for all TCRbeta clonotypes obtained by the gDNA method from a handful of donors were computed using OLGA. TCRdb took this table from immuneACCESS and kept in-frame rearrangements with V and J called. Such tables lack part of the clones; where checked against another copy, unresolved V genes explain under half of the gap, and the rest is unexplained. The DNA gave D and trimming, while V, J and clone size come from that table. This sample holds around 1.9 million clones; roughly 91% were observed only once. The ten largest clones add up to around 1.7% of the sample.

On this clone itself: Its cognate antigen has yet to be identified. There are no base qualities to consult, and no much larger clone falls within one base.

This TCR derives from a man aged 18-30 years in good health. Some clones in this sample may be carry-over from other donors' samples. Sequencing was carried out using naive CD8+ T cells from PBMCs. What the cell subset or site label conveys for this sample: CD45RA+CCR7+. The chain employs TRBV27 and TRBJ2-1, with 8 junctional bases fitting TRBD2. The CDR3 reads as follows: CASSLSGTRDYNEQFF. The DNA sequence follows: TGTGCCAGCAGTTTATCGGGGACTAGGGACTACAATGAGCAGTTCTTC.